Described below is a single TCR beta chain sequence and its context. Its antigen is undetermined. Blood (around 2.5 ml) was collected from every donor individually. This entry belongs to a study of monozygotic twins with inflammatory bowel disease. Study-level findings and limits: Healthy co-twins had higher TCRbeta inverse Simpson diversity than their IBD twins. Healthy twins shared more clonotypes with others than IBD patients, most markedly active ones.

Per the germline V gene, CDR1 is SGHRS and CDR2 is YFSETQ. The CDR3 length is 15 residues. TCRdb processed the 5' RACE reads again and assigns one entry to each CDR3 protein, with no DNA. The specimen's table records over 120,000 distinct CDR3 sequences. The chain uses TRBV5-1 and TRBJ2-1. This clonotype originated in a human donor with ulcerative colitis or Crohn's disease, or a healthy co-twin of an affected twin (not recorded which). Sequencing used blood. CDR3: CASSLDQGAFNEQFF.